This T cell receptor (beta chain) was sequenced in a study of early T cells in non-severe SARS-CoV-2 infection. This CDR3 has 10 amino acids. The germline V gene has CDR1 SQVTM and CDR2 ANQGSEA. Deletions cut 7 bases from V and 9 bases from J, with 10 bases between. The sample holds a few counts of this clonotype. Its antigen is unidentified. TCRdb re-analysed the 5' RACE reads in MiXCR, keeping a single row per CDR3 protein. The sample lists some 46,000 distinct CDR3 sequences, almost 9.5% seen once, with more than 13% in the top ten. General observations from the study: Matching results from VDJdb favored anti-spike CD8 responses, leaving private and CD4 specificities undetected.

This receptor was taken from an adult who was a healthcare worker with PCR-confirmed SARS-CoV-2 infection or an uninfected control (not recorded which). The sample consisted of whole blood. This rearrangement joins TRBV29-1 to TRBJ2-1; D remains unclear. CDR3 DNA sequence: TGCAGCGCACGGTCGGCTGAGCAGTTCTTC. This encodes CSARSAEQFF.